These 31 T cell receptor beta chains originate from one sample sequenced in a study of Ad26.COV2.S vaccination and SARS-CoV-2 variants. Generated by immunoSEQ multiplex PCR, the TCRdb table keeps only in-frame clones and is missing some. Of around 300,000 clones in the sample, approximately 90% were seen once. The treatment denotes: over 15 received Ad26.COV2.S at low or high dose, single or two shots; roughly five received placebo; per-sample allocation not given. Vaccine and placebo recipients were sampled on day 63 after the first injection. Sequencing was performed on peripheral blood, taken in a trial of Ad26.COV2.S vaccine versus placebo. These receptors were taken from a person between 18 and 65 years old who received the Ad26.COV2.S COVID-19 vaccine or a placebo.

The V gene is TRBV7-9, the J gene TRBJ2-1; TRBD2 matches at 8 bases. V shed 1 base, J shed 6 bases, and the junction held 11 bases outside the gene matches. The germline V gene encodes CDR1 SEHNR and CDR2 FQNEAQ (reference sequence). The CDR3 covers 17 residues. The CDR3 coding sequence is TGTGCCAGCAGCTTAGGGGGACTAGGCGGGTTGGTCAATGAGCAGTTCTTC. Translating gives CASSLGGLGGLVNEQFF.

The rearrangement joins TRBV14 to TRBJ1-6; TRBD1 matches at 10 bases. With 4 bases clipped from V and 10 bases from J, the junction kept 4 bases outside the gene matches. The V gene's germline CDR1 is SGHDN and CDR2 FVKESK. This CDR3 is built from 14 residues. In DNA, the CDR3 is TGTGCCAGCAGCCGACTGACAGGGGGCTCACCCCTCCACTTT. Amino acids: CASSRLTGGSPLHF.

This clone was recorded a few times. The genes are TRBV7-9 and TRBJ2-7, with 9 bases matching TRBD1. Germline loops: CDR1 SEHNR, CDR2 FQNEAQ (reference sequence). The CDR3 is made up of 16 amino acids. Trimming took 0 bases from V and 4 from J; bases not matched to a gene: 7. CDR3 bases: TGTGCCAGCAGCTTAGCCCCGGGACAGGGTTTATACGAGCAGTACTTC. Its protein product is CASSLAPGQGLYEQYF.

V usage is TRBV18 and J usage is TRBJ1-2; TRBD1 matches 7 bases. The ends lost 0 bases at V and 2 bases at J; junction bases unmatched: 6. The CDR3 has 16 residues. Germline V gene data show CDR1 as KGHSH and CDR2 as LQKENI. The CDR3 loop is CASSPPTGAHNYGYTF. The CDR3 DNA reads as TGTGCCAGCTCACCACCCACAGGGGCCCACAACTATGGCTACACCTTC.

This sequence joins TRBV25-1 and TRBJ2-1; no definite D call. With 6 bases removed from V and 0 bases from J, the gap between germline ends came to 15 bases. The CDR3 length is 16 residues. Looked up from germline, CDR1 is MGHDK and CDR2 is SYGVNS. The CDR3 bases are TGTGCCAGCAGCGACCCCGGGCCTAGCTCCTACAATGAGCAGTTCTTC. It is translated as CASSDPGPSSYNEQFF.

V and J are TRBV5-1 and TRBJ1-6, with 10 nucleotides matching TRBD1. Germline CDR1 SGHRS, CDR2 YFSETQ. V lost 1 base to trimming and J lost 7 bases; unmatched junction nucleotides: 5. The CDR3 length is 16 residues. The DNA of the CDR3 is TGCGCCAGCAGCTTGTCTTCGGACAGGGGGAATTCACCCCTCCACTTT. The encoded protein is CASSLSSDRGNSPLHF.

The chain joins TRBV6-1 to TRBJ2-2; possibly TRBD2 for D (7 bases). The germline V gene encodes CDR1 MNHNS and CDR2 SASEGT. Trimming cost V 2 bases and J 3 bases, with 16 bases left between them. The CDR3 has 17 residues. CDR3 loop: CASSEIGGAGDTGELFF. The CDR3 nucleotides read TGTGCCAGCAGTGAAATAGGGGGGGCGGGGGACACCGGGGAGCTGTTTTTT.

The rearrangement links TRBV14 to TRBJ2-7; no firm D call. This CDR3 has 13 residues. Trimming took 2 bases from V and 3 from J, leaving 8 bases between them. Germline lookup yields CDR1 SGHDN and CDR2 FVKESK. The CDR3 bases are TGTGCCAGCAGCCAATGGGCCAACTACGAGCAGTACTTC. Translated: CASSQWANYEQYF. Using reference TRBV14 and TRBJ2-7 for the parts outside the CDR3, the full variable domain is EAGVTQFPSHSVIEKGQTVTLRCDPISGHDNLYWYRRVMGKEIKFLLHFVKESKQDESGMPNNRFLAERTGGTYSTLKVQPAELEDSGVYFCASSQWANYEQYFGPGTRLTVT.

The gene calls are TRBV7-9 and TRBJ2-6; 8 nucleotides agree with TRBD1. Germline assignment: CDR1 SEHNR and CDR2 FQNEAQ (reference sequence). V shed 3 bases, J shed 2 bases, and the junction held 3 bases outside the gene matches. The CDR3 consists of 16 residues. The CDR3: CASSFPGGTGANVLTF. The CDR3 DNA follows: TGTGCCAGCAGCTTCCCAGGGGGCACTGGGGCCAACGTCCTGACTTTC.

This chain uses TRBV28 with TRBJ1-6, with no clear D. There are 13 residues in the CDR3. Germline CDR1 MDHEN, CDR2 SYDVKM. Trimming took 4 bases from V and 6 from J, leaving 7 bases between them. CDR3 sequence reads: CASSYGLNSPLHF. Written as DNA, the CDR3 is TGTGCCAGCAGTTACGGCCTTAATTCACCCCTCCACTTT.

The V call is TRBV6-1, the J call TRBJ1-1; D gene uncertain. The CDR3 totals 15 residues. Germline loops: CDR1 MNHNS, CDR2 SASEGT. The ends were cut back, 3 bases at V and 0 bases at J, with 11 bases in the middle. The CDR3 nucleotides read TGTGCCAGCAGTGACCCGGACTGGATGAACACTGAAGCTTTCTTT. Translating gives CASSDPDWMNTEAFF.

The chain links TRBV6-5 to TRBJ1-4, with no clear D. The V gene's germline CDR1 is MNHEY and CDR2 SVGAGI. Deletions cut 8 bases from V and 0 bases from J, with 13 bases between. This CDR3 is built from 15 residues. The CDR3 loop is CASFVGSATNEKLFF. CDR3 nucleotides: TGTGCCAGCTTCGTGGGCTCAGCAACTAATGAAAAACTGTTTTTT.

This rearrangement joins TRBV7-9 to TRBJ1-5; tentative D call: TRBD1 (5 bases). The CDR3 length is 14 residues. V shed 4 bases and J shed 0 bases, with 7 bases lying between them. Germline V lookup: CDR1 SEHNR, CDR2 FQNEAQ (reference sequence). In DNA, the CDR3 is TGTGCCAGCAGCTCCGACAGTAGCAATCAGCCCCAGCATTTT. Translated, it gives CASSSDSSNQPQHF. The full variable domain, completed using reference TRBV7-9 and TRBJ1-5, is DTGVSQNPRHKITKRGQNVTFRCDPISEHNRLYWYRQTLGQGPEFLTYFQNEAQLEKSRLLSDRFSAERPKGSFSTLEIQRTEQGDSAMYLCASSSDSSNQPQHFGDGTRLSIL.

CDR3 protein: CASSLSAPGVETQYF. DNA for the CDR3: TGTGCCAGCAGCTTGAGCGCCCCGGGGGTGGAGACCCAGTACTTC. The V and J genes are TRBV5-6 and TRBJ2-5, with TRBD2 as a possible D gene (6 bases). This CDR3 comprises 15 residues. Germline CDR1 reads SGHDT; CDR2 reads YYEEEE. The V end lost 1 base, the J end lost 5 bases, and 15 bases lay between the germline ends.

The chain uses TRBV19 and TRBJ1-1, with a tentative D call TRBD1 (5 bases). Germline V CDR1 and CDR2: LNHDA, SQIVND (reference sequence). Trimming removed 7 bases at V and 1 base at J, with 16 bases between. The CDR3 extends over 15 amino acids. CDR3 sequence (DNA): TGTGCCAGTATCCCCTTTGGGCAGGGGAACACTGAAGCTTTCTTT. This translates into CASIPFGQGNTEAFF.

This sequence joins TRBV2 and TRBJ1-5; D may be TRBD1 (6 bases). Germline V gives CDR1 SNHLY, CDR2 FYNNEI. The CDR3 is made up of 12 amino acids. Trimming stripped 8 bases from V and 3 bases from J, with 8 bases between. The CDR3 DNA reads as TGTGCCAGCGGGACAATCAATCAGCCCCAGCATTTT. Translated: CASGTINQPQHF.

J is TRBJ1-4 and V is TRBV5-1; no firm D call. Deletions cut 3 bases from V and 0 bases from J, with 6 bases between. The CDR3 loop spans 14 amino acids. Germline CDR1 and CDR2: SGHRS and YFSETQ. CDR3 nucleotides: TGCGCCAGCAGCTCTTGGGCAACTAATGAAAAACTGTTTTTT. This translates into CASSSWATNEKLFF.

This clone is large within its sample. The chain employs TRBV13 and TRBJ1-4; D perhaps matches TRBD1 (5 bases). V lost 2 bases and J 8 bases, leaving 12 bases between the germline ends. The CDR3 length is 14 residues. Germline V lookup: CDR1 PRHDT, CDR2 FYEKMQ (reference sequence). The CDR3 region is CASSLSQGPEKLFF. The DNA for the CDR3 is TGTGCCAGCAGCTTAAGCCAGGGACCGGAAAAACTGTTTTTT. Based on the CDR3 plus reference TRBV13 and TRBJ1-4, the full variable domain is AAGVIQSPRHLIKEKRETATLKCYPIPRHDTVYWYQQGPGQDPQFLISFYEKMQSDKGSIPDRFSAQQFSDYHSELNMSSLELGDSALYFCASSLSQGPEKLFFGSGTQLSVL.

The chain links TRBV7-2 to TRBJ1-4, with 7 bases matching TRBD1. In germline, CDR1 is SGHTA, CDR2 FQGNSA. J lost 5 bases, V lost 2 bases, and 5 bases had no gene match. The CDR3 spans 15 residues. As DNA, the CDR3 is TGTGCCAGCAGCTTACGGACAGGAGGGAATGAAAAACTGTTTTTT. Translation gives CASSLRTGGNEKLFF. The full variable domain, completed using reference TRBV7-2 and TRBJ1-4, is GAGVSQSPSNKVTEKGKDVELRCDPISGHTALYWYRQSLGQGLEFLIYFQGNSAPDKSGLPSDRFSAERTGGSVSTLTIQRTQQEDSAVYLCASSLRTGGNEKLFFGSGTQLSVL.

The chain couples TRBV6-2 or TRBV6-3 to TRBJ2-7, with D unresolved. V gave up 6 bases and J gave up 3 bases, with 12 bases separating them. Per the germline V gene, CDR1 is MNHEY and CDR2 is SVGEGT. The CDR3 has 13 amino acids. The CDR3 DNA is TGTGCCAGCAGCGGCGTTCGGAGCTACGAGCAGTACTTC. Residues: CASSGVRSYEQYF.

V is TRBV7-9 and J is TRBJ2-1, with D perhaps matching TRBD2 (5 bases). This CDR3 has 11 amino acids. Germline V lookup: CDR1 SEHNR, CDR2 FQNEAQ (reference sequence). V shed 1 base and J shed 16 bases, with 11 bases lying between them. CDR3 protein: CASSLGGHEFF. The CDR3 bases are TGTGCCAGCAGCTTAGGAGGGCACGAATTCTTC. Full variable domain (rest looked up from reference TRBV7-9 and TRBJ2-1): DTGVSQNPRHKITKRGQNVTFRCDPISEHNRLYWYRQTLGQGPEFLTYFQNEAQLEKSRLLSDRFSAERPKGSFSTLEIQRTEQGDSAMYLCASSLGGHEFFGPGTRLTVL.

The gene calls are TRBV10-3 and TRBJ1-6; 9 nucleotides match TRBD1. The V segment lost 10 bases and the J segment 7 bases; nucleotides outside the gene matches: 8. This CDR3 is built from 14 residues. Per the germline V gene, CDR1 is ENHRY and CDR2 is SYGVKD. CDR3 bases: TGTGCCACCCGCCCCGGGACAGGGAATTCACCCCTCCACTTT. This sequence encodes CATRPGTGNSPLHF.

The chain is built from TRBV19 and TRBJ1-4, with D perhaps matching TRBD1 (5 bases). Germline CDR1 and CDR2: LNHDA and SQIVND (reference sequence). V lost 6 bases and J lost 0, with 17 bases in between. The CDR3 totals 17 residues. The CDR3 region is CASSRVDFQATNEKLFF. CDR3 coding DNA: TGTGCCAGTAGCAGGGTAGACTTTCAAGCAACTAATGAAAAACTGTTTTTT.

The chain links TRBV3-1 (or the pseudogene TRBV3-2) to TRBJ1-1; 7 nucleotides match TRBD1. Germline CDR1 and CDR2: LGHDT and YNNKEL (reference sequence). V lost 6 bases and J lost 4; bases outside the gene matches: 5. This CDR3 spans 13 amino acids. The CDR3 is CASSPRDSTEAFF. The CDR3 DNA reads TGTGCCAGCAGTCCCCGGGACAGCACTGAAGCTTTCTTT.

V and J are TRBV27 and TRBJ1-2; 9 bases align to TRBD1. V lost 7 bases to trimming and J lost 5 bases; unmatched junction nucleotides: 17. From germline, CDR1 is MNHEY and CDR2 SMNVEV (reference sequence). This CDR3 spans 17 amino acids. The CDR3 loop reads CASTPRAGTGLGYGYTF. The CDR3 nucleotides are TGTGCCAGCACCCCGAGGGCTGGGACAGGGCTTGGGTATGGCTACACCTTC.

This CDR3 is CASSSGPGTSSSEQFF. The CDR3 nucleotides are TGTGCCAGCAGCTCAGGTCCCGGGACTAGTAGTTCTGAGCAGTTCTTC. V gene TRBV5-6 combines with J gene TRBJ2-1; 8 nucleotides match TRBD2. CDR3 length: 16 amino acids. Germline V lookup: CDR1 SGHDT, CDR2 YYEEEE. J lost 9 bases, V lost 3 bases, and 14 bases had no gene match.

The chain has TRBV9 and TRBJ1-3; D gene uncertain. Germline V gene sequence: CDR1 SGDLS, CDR2 YYNGEE. This CDR3 region has 16 residues. V was trimmed by 3 bases and J by 2 bases, leaving 15 bases between them. CDR3 nucleotide sequence: TGTGCCAGCAGCGCCAGGACCGATTCGCCTGGAAACACCATATATTTT. Protein product: CASSARTDSPGNTIYF.

The gene calls are TRBV24-1 and TRBJ2-2; D unresolved. This CDR3 has 12 residues. Looked up from germline, CDR1 is KGHDR and CDR2 is SFDVKD. V was shortened by 7 bases and J by 4 bases, with 6 bases between the two germline ends. The CDR3 nucleotides are TGTGCCACCAGGGCGAGCACCGGGGAGCTGTTTTTT. Protein sequence: CATRASTGELFF.

The V and J genes are TRBV7-6 and TRBJ1-1, with a tentative D call TRBD1 (6 bases). V dropped 1 base and J dropped 0 bases, with 12 bases sitting between them. Germline V CDR1 and CDR2: SGHVS, FNYEAQ. There are 16 residues in the CDR3. Here the CDR3 reads CASSLGTASMNTEAFF. CDR3 nucleotides: TGTGCCAGCAGCTTAGGGACAGCGAGCATGAACACTGAAGCTTTCTTT. Filled out from reference TRBV7-6 and TRBJ1-1, the complete variable domain reads GAGVSQSPRYKVTKRGQDVALRCDPISGHVSLYWYRQALGQGPEFLTYFNYEAQQDKSGLPNDRFSAERPEGSISTLTIQRTEQRDSAMYRCASSLGTASMNTEAFFGQGTRLTVV.

This chain connects TRBV19 to TRBJ1-4, with TRBD1 identical over 7 bases. The CDR3 totals 15 residues. The germline V gene has CDR1 LNHDA and CDR2 SQIVND (reference sequence). V trimming: 10 bases; J trimming: 0 bases; junction bases outside the gene matches: 8. CDR3 amino acids: CATRTGPATNEKLFF. The CDR3 bases are TGTGCCACCCGGACAGGACCTGCAACTAATGAAAAACTGTTTTTT.

The genes are TRBV28 and TRBJ2-7, with D maybe TRBD1 (6 bases). Trimming removed 7 bases at V and 0 bases at J, with 25 bases between. The CDR3 is 18 residues long. Germline values: CDR1 MDHEN, CDR2 SYDVKM. CDR3 sequence: CASNGYWDTLQTSYEQYF. CDR3 in DNA: TGTGCCAGCAACGGATATTGGGACACCCTACAAACCTCCTACGAGCAGTACTTC. Full variable domain (remainder filled in from reference TRBV28 and TRBJ2-7): DVKVTQSSRYLVKRTGEKVFLECVQDMDHENMFWYRQDPGLGLRLIYFSYDVKMKEKGDIPEGYSVSREKKERFSLILESASTNQTSMYLCASNGYWDTLQTSYEQYFGPGTRLTVT.